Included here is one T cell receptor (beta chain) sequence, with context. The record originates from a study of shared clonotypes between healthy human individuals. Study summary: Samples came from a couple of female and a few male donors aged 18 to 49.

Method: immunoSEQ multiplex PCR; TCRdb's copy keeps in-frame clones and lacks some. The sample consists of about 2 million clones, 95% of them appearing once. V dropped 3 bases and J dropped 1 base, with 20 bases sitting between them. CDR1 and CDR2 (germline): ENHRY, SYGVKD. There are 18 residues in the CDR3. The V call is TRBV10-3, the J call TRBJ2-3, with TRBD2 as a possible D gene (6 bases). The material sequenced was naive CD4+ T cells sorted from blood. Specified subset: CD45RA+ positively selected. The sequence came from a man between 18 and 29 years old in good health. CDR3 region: CAISDPRRGVSRTDTQYF. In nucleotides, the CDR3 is TGTGCCATCAGTGACCCCCGGCGGGGAGTATCGCGCACAGATACGCAGTATTTT.